One TCR beta chain is described in this entry. The antigen is undetermined. The method was immunoSEQ multiplex PCR; TCRdb's version includes in-frame clones alone and lacks a portion of them. The repertoire consists of roughly 380,000 clones, with about 96% occurring once and the leading ten covering approximately 0.32%. Trimming left V 1 base short and J 5 bases short, with 9 bases between. The CDR3 totals 14 residues. CDR1 is LNHDA, CDR2 SQIVND, per germline (reference sequence). The sample is drawn from a study of shared clonotypes between healthy human individuals. The healthy adult donors were HIV-negative and reported no recent acute infections or vaccinations. Whole-study findings and limits: Among donors, sharing of clonotypes was expected to be affected by sequencing depth. It was the non-shared clonotypes that had lower generation probabilities than clonotypes shared by all four donors. For naive CD4 cells, roughly 5% of clonotypes were shared across a handful of donors.

The chain carries TRBV19 and TRBJ1-5; no reliable D call. Sample: memory CD8+ T cells sorted from blood. As to subset: CD45RO+ cells pooled with CCR7-negative TemRA cells. The clonotype comes from a man younger than 40 in good health. In DNA, the CDR3 is TGTGCCAGTAGTATAGTATGGGGAGATCAGCCCCAGCATTTT. It codes for CASSIVWGDQPQHF.